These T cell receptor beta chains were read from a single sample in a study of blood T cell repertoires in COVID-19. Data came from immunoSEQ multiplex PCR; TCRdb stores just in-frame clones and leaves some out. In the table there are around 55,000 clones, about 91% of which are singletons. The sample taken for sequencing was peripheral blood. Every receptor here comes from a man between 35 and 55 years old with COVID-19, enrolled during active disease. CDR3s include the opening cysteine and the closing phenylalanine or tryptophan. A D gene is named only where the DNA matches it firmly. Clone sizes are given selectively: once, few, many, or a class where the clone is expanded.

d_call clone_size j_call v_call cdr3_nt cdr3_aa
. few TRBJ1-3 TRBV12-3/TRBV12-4 TGTGCCAGCAGTTCCCAGGGAAACACCATATATTTT CASSSQGNTIYF
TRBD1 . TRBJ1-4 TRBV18 TGTGCCAGCTCACCTACCCCCGGACAGGGTACTAATGAAAAACTGTTTTTT CASSPTPGQGTNEKLFF
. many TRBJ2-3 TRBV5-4 TGTGCCAGCAGCTCGCCCTCGACTAGTTATACGCAGTATTTT CASSSPSTSYTQYF
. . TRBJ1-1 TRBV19 TGTGCCAGTAGTACGGGGGGCTCGACTGAAGCTTTCTTT CASSTGGSTEAFF
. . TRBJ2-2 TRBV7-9 TGTGCCAGCTTGGGCCAACAGGGGAGGATTAACACCGGGGAGCTGTTTTTT CASLGQQGRINTGELFF
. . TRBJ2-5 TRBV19 TGTGCCAGTAGTCCACGACATTTAAGCGAGACCCAGTACTTC CASSPRHLSETQYF
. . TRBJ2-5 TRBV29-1 TGCAGCGTTGTATTCGTTGAGGAGACCCAGTACTTC CSVVFVEETQYF
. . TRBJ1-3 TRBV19 TGTGCCAGTAGGAGGATTACAGGGCGCTCTGGAAACACCATATATTTT CASRRITGRSGNTIYF
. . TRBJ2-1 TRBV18 TGTGCCAGCTCACCACCGGGACTCGACAATGAGCAGTTCTTC CASSPPGLDNEQFF
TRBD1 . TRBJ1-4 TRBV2 TGTGCCAGCAGTGAGTTGACAGGGGGGCTGTTTTTT CASSELTGGLFF